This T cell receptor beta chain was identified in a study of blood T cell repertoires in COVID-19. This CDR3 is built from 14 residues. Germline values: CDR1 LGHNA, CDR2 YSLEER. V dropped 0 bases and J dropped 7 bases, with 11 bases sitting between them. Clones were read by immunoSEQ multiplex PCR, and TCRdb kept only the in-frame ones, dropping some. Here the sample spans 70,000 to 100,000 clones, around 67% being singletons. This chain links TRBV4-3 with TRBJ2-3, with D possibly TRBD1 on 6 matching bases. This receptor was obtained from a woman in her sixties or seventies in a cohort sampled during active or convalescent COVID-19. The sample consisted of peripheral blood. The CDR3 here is CASSQDIGTNTQYF. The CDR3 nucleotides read TGCGCCAGCAGCCAAGATATCGGGACAAATACGCAGTATTTT.